The clone carrying this TCR beta chain was detected only a few times. As yet, its antigen is unknown. This sample is part of a study of T cell repertoires in cytomegalovirus infection. About the study: Peptides in the study included HLA-C-restricted and HLA-B-restricted CMV epitopes. Indicated by public TCR beta signatures were CMV infection and matching HLA type.

This CDR3 region has 15 residues. V lost 5 bases to trimming and J lost 1 base, with 11 bases between them. Germline V gene data show CDR1 as MNHEY and CDR2 as SVGAGI. Using its own MiXCR run on the reads, TCRdb lists one record per CDR3 protein. The top ten hold over 10% of the sample, which has about 920,000 distinct CDR3 sequences, about 33% seen once. The sequence derives from a human donor in good health (CMV status not recorded). Some clones in this sample may be carry-over from other donors' samples. This sequence joins TRBV6-5 and TRBJ2-2; the D is unclear. Sequences were derived from cultured CD8+ T cells from PBMCs, sampled from culture after CMV antigen stimulation. CDR3: CASSAFSGNTGELFF. CDR3 nucleotides: TGTGCCAGCAGTGCCTTTTCGGGGAACACCGGGGAGCTGTTTTTT.